Detailed here is one TCR beta chain. Generated by immunoSEQ multiplex PCR, the TCRdb table keeps only in-frame clones and is missing some. The table has some 700,000 clones, 80% to 90% seen once; the top ten hold around 0.0094%. The CDR3 sequence is 15 residues long. V lost 8 bases and J lost 2; bases outside the gene matches: 11. CDR1 SNHLY and CDR2 FYNNEI come from the germline V gene. These data come from a study of shared T cell receptors in the human thymus. This sample also belongs to another study, concerning human thymus T cells. That investigation notes: Having corrective surgery for congenital heart defects, healthy Finnish infants were the ones who donated. Thymus pieces cut out during corrective heart surgery were the tissue that was used. Unrelated individuals had highly overlapping thymic repertoires, as reported in related research.

Sequenced: thymocytes. This TCR derives from a girl under two years old with a congenital heart defect. V and J are TRBV2 and TRBJ2-5, with 7 bases fitting TRBD2. The CDR3 bases are TGTGCCAGCTGTACTAGCGCAAAAGATCAAGAGACCCAGTACTTC. Amino acid sequence: CASCTSAKDQETQYF.